Included here is one T cell receptor beta chain sequence, with context. These data originate in a study of cytomegalovirus exposure and HLA in healthy donors. Trimming removed 5 bases at V and 3 bases at J, with 11 bases between. CDR1 and CDR2 (germline): MNHEY, SMNVEV (reference sequence). CDR3 size: 14 residues. PCR involved 60 Vbeta and 13 Jbeta primers. Assay: immunoSEQ multiplex PCR; the TCRdb copy retains only in-frame clones and omits some. Among approximately 180,000 clones, approximately 12% were seen once, and the ten largest hold over 6.5%. The sample comprised PBMCs. This clonotype was sampled from a man in his fifties in good health and CMV-seropositive. The V gene is TRBV27, the J gene TRBJ2-1; TRBD2 is a possible D gene (6 bases). The CDR3 DNA reads as TGTGCCAGCAGTCCATTCGGGGGCTACAATGAGCAGTTCTTC. Translation: CASSPFGGYNEQFF.